This section outlines one T cell receptor (beta chain) sequence together with its context. This sample is drawn from a study of blood T cell repertoires in COVID-19. Study context: Collection of acute and convalescent COVID-19 samples took place in the United States, Italy and Spain. From T cells, B-cell-depleted T cells, or PBMCs came the material, which was cDNA or gDNA.

The CDR3 has 13 residues. V shed 3 bases and J shed 2 bases, with 8 bases lying between them. Germline CDR1 reads MNHEY; CDR2 reads SVGAGI. As handled by the study authors: Using reference gene primer amplification, nucleated cell counts were estimated. Assay: immunoSEQ multiplex PCR; the TCRdb copy retains only in-frame clones and omits some. V, J and clone size are those of that table, while D and trimming were read from the DNA. The data hold roughly 160,000 clones, with about nine tenths observed a single time. This clonotype was sampled from a woman aged 60-75 years who had recovered from COVID-19. This chain joins TRBV6-5 and TRBJ2-7, with a possible D match to TRBD2 (5 bases). Sequenced sample: peripheral blood. CDR3 sequence (DNA): TGTGCCAGCAGTTATAAGGGAGCCTACGAGCAGTACTTC. It translates to CASSYKGAYEQYF.